Presented here are 28 T cell receptor beta chains from one specimen sequenced in a study of T cell changes during pregnancy in multiple sclerosis. The assay was immunoSEQ multiplex PCR, and TCRdb's table has in-frame clones only and misses some. The repertoire holds approximately 47,000 clones, with 94% as singletons. Sequencing was performed on CD4+ T cells from peripheral blood mononuclear cells, taken in the first trimester of pregnancy. The receptors come from a female donor with multiple sclerosis, enrolled in a pregnancy study.

The CDR3 protein is CASSVDGGDYGYTF. The CDR3 region has the DNA TGTGCCAGCAGCGTAGATGGGGGCGACTATGGCTACACCTTC. The chain is built from TRBV9 and TRBJ1-2; TRBD1 might be the D (6 bases). V shed 0 bases and J shed 3 bases, with 9 bases lying between them. The CDR3 runs 14 residues. In germline, CDR1 is SGDLS, CDR2 YYNGEE.

The table lists this clone with a count of one. The chain carries TRBV28 and TRBJ1-6; D is possibly TRBD1 (5 bases). The CDR3 extends over 16 amino acids. CDR1 is MDHEN and CDR2 is SYDVKM in the germline V gene. With 4 bases removed from V and 9 bases from J, the gap between germline ends came to 19 bases. CDR3 sequence (DNA): TGTGCCAGCAGTTCCCCACTCCAGGGATCCTTTTCACCCCTCCACTTT. Translating it yields CASSSPLQGSFSPLHF.

The chain is built from TRBV15 and TRBJ1-4, with D possibly being TRBD1 (6 bases). V lost 5 bases, J lost 8 bases, and 12 bases lay in between. Germline assignment: CDR1 LNHNV and CDR2 YYDKDF (reference sequence). This CDR3 region has 13 residues. Written as DNA, the CDR3 is TGTGCCACCAGCGAACAGGGTGAGGAAAAACTGTTTTTT. This gives the protein CATSEQGEEKLFF. Supplemented by reference TRBV15 and TRBJ1-4, the full variable domain reads DAMVIQNPRYQVTQFGKPVTLSCSQTLNHNVMYWYQQKSSQAPKLLFHYYDKDFNNEADTPDNFQSRRPNTSFCFLDIRSPGLGDTAMYLCATSEQGEEKLFFGSGTQLSVL.

For the CDR3, the DNA is TGTGCCAGTTCGTCGACAGGACTCCACTATGGCTACACCTTC. It is translated as CASSSTGLHYGYTF. J is TRBJ1-2 and V is TRBV7-2, with D maybe TRBD1 (6 bases). Germline CDR1 is SGHTA and CDR2 is FQGNSA. V was trimmed by 9 bases and J by 3 bases, leaving 17 bases between them. The CDR3 covers 14 residues.

This chain connects TRBV10-3 to TRBJ2-1; a possible D gene is TRBD1 (5 bases). V was cut by 4 bases and J by 1 base, with 8 bases left in between. This CDR3 is 14 amino acids long. Germline CDR1 reads ENHRY; CDR2 reads SYGVKD. CDR3 DNA: TGTGCCATCAGTGGAGACAGATCCTACAATGAGCAGTTCTTC. The encoded protein is CAISGDRSYNEQFF.

The rearrangement links TRBV9 to TRBJ2-1; TRBD2 matches 12 bases. Unmatched junction bases numbered 3, after V lost 2 bases and J lost 9 bases. In germline, CDR1 is SGDLS, CDR2 YYNGEE. The CDR3 spans 14 residues. The CDR3 sequence is CASSVASGGAEQFF. The DNA for the CDR3 is TGTGCCAGCAGCGTGGCTAGCGGGGGGGCTGAGCAGTTCTTC.

The chain is built from TRBV27 and TRBJ2-3; D possibly corresponds to TRBD1 (5 bases). The CDR3 runs to 14 residues. CDR1 is MNHEY and CDR2 is SMNVEV in the germline V gene (reference sequence). The germline V and J ends were trimmed by 5 bases and 4 bases, with 13 bases remaining between them. The CDR3, as DNA: TGTGCCAGCAGTCCCCTGTGGACATCAGATACGCAGTATTTT. Encoded protein: CASSPLWTSDTQYF.

The CDR3 sequence is CASSASPATNEKLFF. The CDR3 coding sequence is TGTGCCAGCAGTGCCTCACCGGCAACTAATGAAAAACTGTTTTTT. J is TRBJ1-4 and V is TRBV6-1; D unresolved. Germline CDR1 MNHNS, CDR2 SASEGT. With 4 bases removed from V and 0 bases from J, the gap between germline ends came to 9 bases. The CDR3 consists of 15 residues.

V and J are TRBV6-5 and TRBJ1-3; D is unresolved. Germline CDR1 reads MNHEY; CDR2 reads SVGAGI. Trimming left V 5 bases short and J 4 bases short, with 12 bases between. The CDR3 has 14 amino acids. CDR3 bases: TGTGCCAGCAGTACCCTAAGTTCCGGAAACACCATATATTTT. Protein sequence: CASSTLSSGNTIYF.

The V gene is TRBV7-9, the J gene TRBJ2-5; 11 positions agree with TRBD1. The CDR3 has 16 residues. The germline V gene encodes CDR1 SEHNR and CDR2 FQNEAQ (reference sequence). Unmatched junction bases numbered 6, after V lost 2 bases and J lost 4 bases. The CDR3, as DNA: TGTGCCAGCAGCTTATTGGGACAGGGGGTCCGAGAGACCCAGTACTTC. Encoded protein: CASSLLGQGVRETQYF.

The chain combines TRBV5-1 with TRBJ2-3; weak D call: TRBD2 (6 bases). With 0 bases removed from V and 7 bases from J, the gap between germline ends came to 12 bases. The germline gives CDR1 SGHRS, CDR2 YFSETQ. The CDR3 contains 14 residues. CDR3 sequence reads: CASSLEGGLHTQYF. CDR3 nucleotide sequence: TGCGCCAGCAGCTTGGAGGGAGGTCTGCATACGCAGTATTTT.

The CDR3 coding sequence is TGCGCCAGCAGCCGGGACAGGGGCACCGGGGAGCTGTTTTTT. Encoded protein: CASSRDRGTGELFF. V and J are TRBV4-1 and TRBJ2-2, with 10 bases lining up with TRBD1. Germline loops: CDR1 MGHRA, CDR2 YSYEKL. V lost 4 bases and J lost 4; bases outside the gene matches: 0. This CDR3 is built from 14 residues.

This sequence joins TRBV6-1 and TRBJ2-1; 8 nucleotides line up with TRBD1. Germline CDR1 MNHNS, CDR2 SASEGT. The CDR3 totals 15 residues. V shed 3 bases, J shed 5 bases, and the junction held 6 bases outside the gene matches. Here the CDR3 reads CASSESRGRNNEQFF. The CDR3 nucleotides read TGTGCCAGCAGTGAGTCCAGGGGGCGGAACAATGAGCAGTTCTTC.

This clone was recorded a few times. V usage is TRBV30 and J usage is TRBJ1-3; D uncertain. The germline CDR1 and CDR2 sequences are GTSNPN and SVGIG (reference sequence). The V end was cut by 1 base, the J end by 4 bases, with 5 bases between. The CDR3 totals 12 residues. The chain's CDR3 is CAWSDGGNTIYF. For the CDR3, the DNA is TGTGCCTGGAGTGACGGGGGAAACACCATATATTTT.

The chain recombines TRBV2 with TRBJ2-7, with 9 bases matching TRBD1. The germline CDR1 and CDR2 sequences are SNHLY and FYNNEI. The CDR3 totals 13 residues. V gave up 8 bases and J gave up 4 bases; unmatched junction bases: 6. The CDR3 here is CASRRDRDYEQYF. CDR3 sequence (DNA): TGTGCCAGCCGCCGGGACAGGGATTACGAGCAGTACTTC.

This clone has a handful of counts. The chain combines TRBV6-4 with TRBJ1-2; D may be TRBD1 (6 bases). The germline V gene has CDR1 MRHNA and CDR2 SNTAGT. Trimming cost V 3 bases and J 2 bases, with 7 bases left between them. The CDR3 spans 13 residues. The CDR3 loop is CASSETGNYGYTF. Here the CDR3 DNA reads TGTGCCAGCAGTGAAACAGGGAACTATGGCTACACCTTC.

V and J are TRBV7-2 and TRBJ2-5; D perhaps matches TRBD1 (7 bases). Trimming took off 5 bases at V and 3 bases at J, with 10 bases between the two ends. Per germline, CDR1 SGHTA and CDR2 FQGNSA. The CDR3 is 13 residues long. CDR3 DNA sequence: TGTGCCAGCAGCGCGGGACAGAAAGAGACCCAGTACTTC. Translating gives CASSAGQKETQYF. Based on the CDR3 plus reference TRBV7-2 and TRBJ2-5, the full variable domain is GAGVSQSPSNKVTEKGKDVELRCDPISGHTALYWYRQSLGQGLEFLIYFQGNSAPDKSGLPSDRFSAERTGGSVSTLTIQRTQQEDSAVYLCASSAGQKETQYFGPGTRLLVL.

This chain uses TRBV5-1 with TRBJ2-7, with TRBD2 as a possible D gene (7 bases). CDR3 size: 16 residues. The germline V gene encodes CDR1 SGHRS and CDR2 YFSETQ. Between the trimmed V and J ends, which lost 4 bases and 6 bases, there was a span of 23 bases. The CDR3 DNA sequence: TGCGCCAGCAGCCAAACGGTGGGGGGGCTGGCAAGCGAGCAGTACTTC. The encoded protein is CASSQTVGGLASEQYF.

This chain links TRBV5-5 with TRBJ1-2, with D unresolved. The CDR3 is 13 residues long. Germline V lookup: CDR1 SGHKS, CDR2 YYEKEE (reference sequence). V lost 4 bases and J lost 3, with 10 bases in between. CDR3 coding DNA: TGTGCCAGCAGCGGGCAGCCCGACTATGGCTACACCTTC. Encoded protein: CASSGQPDYGYTF.

The genes are TRBV18 and TRBJ1-4; D not certain. Trimming left V 2 bases short and J 6 bases short, with 10 bases between. The germline CDR1 and CDR2 sequences are KGHSH and LQKENI. This CDR3 has 14 residues. The CDR3 region has the DNA TGTGCCAGCTCACCAAGAGGGCTGGATGAAAAACTGTTTTTT. Translation: CASSPRGLDEKLFF.

V usage is TRBV18 and J usage is TRBJ1-2, with D possibly TRBD1 on 6 matching bases. The germline V gene encodes CDR1 KGHSH and CDR2 LQKENI. This CDR3 comprises 15 residues. The V and J ends lost 6 bases and 4 bases respectively, with 18 bases between them. Here the CDR3 DNA reads TGTGCCAGCTCTGCAAATAAAAGGGGGTCCTATGGCTACACCTTC. This sequence encodes CASSANKRGSYGYTF.

This clone has just one count. The DNA of the CDR3 is TGTGCCATCACCGAAACAGTGAAAAACTATGGCTACACCTTC. This translates into CAITETVKNYGYTF. The chain has TRBV10-3 and TRBJ1-2; D remains unclear. Trimming pared 7 bases from V and 2 bases from J, leaving 14 bases between. The CDR3 runs 14 residues. The germline CDR1 and CDR2 sequences are ENHRY and SYGVKD.

This clone was counted a few times. The rearrangement links TRBV11-3 to TRBJ2-3, with 8 bases that match TRBD1. With V trimmed by 1 base and J by 2 bases, 8 bases remained unmatched. The CDR3 runs to 17 residues. Germline CDR1 is SGHNT and CDR2 is YENEEA. The CDR3 nucleotides read TGTGCCAGCAGCTTAGGATTGGACAGGGAAGTCACAGATACGCAGTATTTT. It translates to CASSLGLDREVTDTQYF.

The chain uses TRBV10-2 and TRBJ2-6, with a possible D match to TRBD1 (5 bases). The CDR3 sequence is 16 residues long. Germline V gene lookup returns CDR1 WSHSY and CDR2 SAAADI. The germline V and J ends were trimmed by 2 bases and 1 base, with 9 bases remaining between them. The CDR3 loop is CASSEVDRSGANVLTF. Here the CDR3 DNA reads TGCGCCAGCAGTGAGGTCGACAGATCTGGGGCCAACGTCCTGACTTTC.

This CDR3 is CASSLGDRATDTQYF. The CDR3 DNA sequence: TGTGCCAGCAGCTTAGGGGACAGGGCCACAGATACGCAGTATTTT. This chain joins TRBV13 and TRBJ2-3; 8 positions agree with TRBD1. CDR1 is PRHDT and CDR2 is FYEKMQ in the germline V gene (reference sequence). J lost 2 bases, V lost 0 bases, and 1 base had no gene match. This CDR3 has 15 residues. The variable domain in full, completed from reference TRBV13 and TRBJ2-3, reads AAGVIQSPRHLIKEKRETATLKCYPIPRHDTVYWYQQGPGQDPQFLISFYEKMQSDKGSIPDRFSAQQFSDYHSELNMSSLELGDSALYFCASSLGDRATDTQYFGPGTRLTVL.

The V and J genes are TRBV27 and TRBJ2-7, with a possible D match to TRBD1 (5 bases). This CDR3 region has 14 residues. Germline CDR1 is MNHEY and CDR2 is SMNVEV (reference sequence). Between the trimmed V and J ends, which lost 6 bases and 2 bases, there was a span of 14 bases. For the CDR3, the DNA is TGTGCCAGCAGACTGGGGCAGCTGACCTACGAGCAGTACTTC. Its translation: CASRLGQLTYEQYF.

The rearrangement links TRBV10-1 to TRBJ2-3; 7 positions match TRBD2. Germline assignment: CDR1 WNHNN and CDR2 SYGVQD (reference sequence). The CDR3 length is 15 residues. The J segment lost 0 bases and the V segment lost 0 bases, leaving 0 bases of the junction unmatched. The CDR3 sequence is CASSESRGSTDTQYF. In DNA form, the CDR3 reads TGCGCCAGCAGTGAGTCGCGGGGGAGCACAGATACGCAGTATTTT.

This clone was observed a few times. This chain joins TRBV15 and TRBJ1-2; D is ambiguous. V was clipped by 6 bases and J by 4 bases, with 15 bases between them. CDR3 length: 14 amino acids. Germline V CDR1 and CDR2: LNHNV, YYDKDF (reference sequence). In DNA, the CDR3 is TGTGCCACCAGTCCGGAGCTCATTGGCTATGGCTACACCTTC. Its translation: CATSPELIGYGYTF.